The clone carrying this T cell receptor beta chain was counted only a few times. The data belong to a study of blood T cell repertoires in COVID-19. Germline lookup yields CDR1 MGHRA and CDR2 YSYEKL. The CDR3 is 18 amino acids. J lost 3 bases, V lost 4 bases, and 14 bases had no gene match. TCRdb's copy holds only in-frame clones and misses some; the assay was immunoSEQ multiplex PCR. The data contain 350,000 or so clones, about 89% of them singletons. The chain couples TRBV4-1 to TRBJ2-1; 8 nucleotides align to TRBD2. Material for sequencing was peripheral blood. The receptor was isolated from a woman aged 25 to 39 with COVID-19, enrolled during active disease. The CDR3 nucleotides read TGCGCCAGCAGCCTACTCCCGAGACAGCGGGAGTTCTACAATGAGCAGTTCTTC. Amino acids: CASSLLPRQREFYNEQFF.